These T cell receptor beta chains were read from a single sample in a study of OX40 agonist ivuxolimab in advanced cancers. TCRdb keeps only in-frame clones here, not all; method: immunoSEQ multiplex PCR. This sample has around 80,000 clones, with 85% to 90% found just once. Source: CD4+ or CD8+ T cells sorted from blood, taken in a trial of the OX40 agonist ivuxolimab. All receptors derive from an adult with an advanced solid tumor such as melanoma, head and neck, liver or kidney cancer. CDR3s leave out the opening cysteine and the closing phenylalanine or tryptophan.

v_gene | CDR3aa
TRBV5-1 | ASSLMRNEQF
TRBV5-1 | ASSFISLSYEQY
TRBV7-2 | ASSHRYNEQF
TRBV7-9 | ASSLARLGGRDNEQF
TRBV27 | ASSFSQGRAF
TRBV7-8 | ASSRVGGRSTDTQY
TRBV30 | AWSVLGGSVYNEQF
TRBV30 | AWSGTKKTQY
TRBV9 | ASSVEQQNTQY
TRBV4-1 | ASSPMGLVQETQY
TRBV5-4 | ASSAGQGAYEQY
TRBV11-3 | ASSLEVGTNSPLH
TRBV20-1 | SARVGGVAF
TRBV5-4 | ASSPPLAGGLDTQY
TRBV11-3 | ASSTGTAWYEQY
TRBV4-3 | ASSQAPGLGNTIY
TRBV7-2 | ASSVTGAFNSPLH
TRBV19 | ASGGGAGANVLT
TRBV28 | ASSLGGLARDNEQF
TRBV6-5 | ASRSQIYEQY
TRBV30 | AWSSLDREDSPLH
TRBV7-2 | ASSFPASTDTQY
TRBV30 | AWSAFGTGPYEQY
TRBV9 | ASSVRDSAARGYGYT
TRBV7-2 | ASSGRTTGVADTEAF
TRBV7-9 | ASSLALTGDGYGYT
TRBV5-4 | ASSLTPLTNEKLF
TRBV11-3 | ASSSHRITDTQY